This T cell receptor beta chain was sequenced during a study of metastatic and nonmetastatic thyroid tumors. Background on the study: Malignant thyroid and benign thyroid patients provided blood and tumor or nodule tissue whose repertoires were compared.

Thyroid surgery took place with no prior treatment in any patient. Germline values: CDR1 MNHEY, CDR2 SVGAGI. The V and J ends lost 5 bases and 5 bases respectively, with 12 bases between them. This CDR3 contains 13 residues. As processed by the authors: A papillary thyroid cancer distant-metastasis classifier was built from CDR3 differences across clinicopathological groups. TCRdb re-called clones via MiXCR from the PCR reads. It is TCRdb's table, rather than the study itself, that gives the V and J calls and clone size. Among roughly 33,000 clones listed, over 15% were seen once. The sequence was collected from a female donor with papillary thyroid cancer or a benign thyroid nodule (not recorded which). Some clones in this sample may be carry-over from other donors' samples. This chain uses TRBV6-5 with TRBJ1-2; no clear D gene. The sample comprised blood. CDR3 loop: CASSITGGYGYTF. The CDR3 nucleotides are TGTGCCAGCAGTATAACTGGAGGGTATGGCTACACCTTC.